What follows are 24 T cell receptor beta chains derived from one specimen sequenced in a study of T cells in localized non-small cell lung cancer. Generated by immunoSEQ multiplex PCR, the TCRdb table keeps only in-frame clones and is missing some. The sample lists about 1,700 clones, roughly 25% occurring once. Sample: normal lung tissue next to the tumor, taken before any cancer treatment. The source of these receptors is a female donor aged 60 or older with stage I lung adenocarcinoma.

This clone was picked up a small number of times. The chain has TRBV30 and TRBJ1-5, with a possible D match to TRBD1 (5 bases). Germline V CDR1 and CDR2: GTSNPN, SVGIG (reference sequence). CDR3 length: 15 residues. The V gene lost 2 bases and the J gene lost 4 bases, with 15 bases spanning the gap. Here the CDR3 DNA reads TGTGCCTGGAGTTTGGAGGGGTGGCGAAATCAGCCCCAGCATTTT. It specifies CAWSLEGWRNQPQHF.

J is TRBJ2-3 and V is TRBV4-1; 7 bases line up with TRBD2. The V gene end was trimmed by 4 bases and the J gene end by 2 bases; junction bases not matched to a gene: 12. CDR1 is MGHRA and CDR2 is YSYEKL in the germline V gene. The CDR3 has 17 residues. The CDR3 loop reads CASSREGRAAHTDTQYF. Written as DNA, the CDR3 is TGCGCCAGCAGCCGGGAGGGTAGAGCGGCACACACAGATACGCAGTATTTT.

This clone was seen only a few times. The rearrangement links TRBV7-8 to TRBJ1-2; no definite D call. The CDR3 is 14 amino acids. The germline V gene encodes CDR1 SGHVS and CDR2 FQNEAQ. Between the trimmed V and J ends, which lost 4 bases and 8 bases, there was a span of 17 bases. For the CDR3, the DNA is TGTGCCAGCAGCTCCTCGGGCCTCCCCGCCGGCTACACCTTC. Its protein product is CASSSSGLPAGYTF.

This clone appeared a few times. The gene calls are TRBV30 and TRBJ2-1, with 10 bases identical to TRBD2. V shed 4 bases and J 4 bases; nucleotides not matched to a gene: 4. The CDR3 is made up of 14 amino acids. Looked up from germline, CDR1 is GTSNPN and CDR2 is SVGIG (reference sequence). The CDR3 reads CAWTSSGSYNEQFF. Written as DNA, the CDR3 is TGTGCCTGGACGTCTAGCGGGAGTTACAATGAGCAGTTCTTC.

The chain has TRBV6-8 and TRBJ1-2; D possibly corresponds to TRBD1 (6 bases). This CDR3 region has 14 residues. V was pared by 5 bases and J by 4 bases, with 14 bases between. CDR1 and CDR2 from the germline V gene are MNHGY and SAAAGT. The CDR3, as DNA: TGTGCCAGCAGTGGGGGGGCGACTACCTATGGCTACACCTTC. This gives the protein CASSGGATTYGYTF.

CDR3 in amino acids: CASSDRDRASNQPQHF. CDR3 nucleotides: TGTGCCAGCTCTGACCGGGACAGGGCGAGCAATCAGCCCCAGCATTTT. This rearrangement joins TRBV18 to TRBJ1-5; 9 bases map to TRBD1. Germline V gene sequence: CDR1 KGHSH, CDR2 LQKENI. CDR3 length: 16 residues. V lost 6 bases, J lost 1 base, and 7 bases stayed unmatched.

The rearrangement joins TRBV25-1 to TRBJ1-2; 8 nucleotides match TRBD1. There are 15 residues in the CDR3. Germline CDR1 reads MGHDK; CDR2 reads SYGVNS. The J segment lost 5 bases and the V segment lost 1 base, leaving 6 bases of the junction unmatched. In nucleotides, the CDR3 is TGTGCCAGCAGTGAATCCCAGGGGGCCGGGTATGGCTACACCTTC. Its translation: CASSESQGAGYGYTF.

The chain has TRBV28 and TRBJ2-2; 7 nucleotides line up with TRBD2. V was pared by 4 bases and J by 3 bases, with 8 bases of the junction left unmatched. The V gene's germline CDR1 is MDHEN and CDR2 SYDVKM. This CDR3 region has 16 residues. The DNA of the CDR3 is TGTGCCAGCAGTTGGCCGCGGGAGCCCGACACCGGGGAGCTGTTTTTT. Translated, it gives CASSWPREPDTGELFF.

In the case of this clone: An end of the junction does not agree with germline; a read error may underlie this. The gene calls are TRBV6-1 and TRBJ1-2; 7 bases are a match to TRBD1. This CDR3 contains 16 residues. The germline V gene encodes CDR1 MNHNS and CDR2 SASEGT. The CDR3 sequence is CAISEGTVGVPKGYTF. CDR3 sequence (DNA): TGTGCCATCAGTGAAGGGACAGTGGGGGTGCCGAAGGGCTACACCTTC.

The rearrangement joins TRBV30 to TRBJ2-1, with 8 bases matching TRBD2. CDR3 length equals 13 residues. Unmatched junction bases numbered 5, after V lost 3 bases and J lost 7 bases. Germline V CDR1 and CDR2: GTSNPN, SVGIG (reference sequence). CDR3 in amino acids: CAWRSGSLNEQFF. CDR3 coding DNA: TGTGCCTGGAGAAGCGGGAGTCTGAATGAGCAGTTCTTC.

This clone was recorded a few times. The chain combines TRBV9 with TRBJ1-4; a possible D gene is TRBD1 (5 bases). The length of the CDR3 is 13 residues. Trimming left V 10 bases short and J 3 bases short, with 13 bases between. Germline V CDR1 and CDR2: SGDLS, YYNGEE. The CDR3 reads CAARRGPNEKLFF. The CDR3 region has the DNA TGTGCCGCGCGGAGGGGACCTAATGAAAAACTGTTTTTT.

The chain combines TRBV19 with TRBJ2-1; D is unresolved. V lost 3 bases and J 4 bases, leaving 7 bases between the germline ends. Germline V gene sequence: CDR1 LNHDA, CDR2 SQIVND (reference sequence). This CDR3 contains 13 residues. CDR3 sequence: CASSMDPYNEQFF. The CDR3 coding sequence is TGTGCCAGTAGTATGGACCCGTACAATGAGCAGTTCTTC.

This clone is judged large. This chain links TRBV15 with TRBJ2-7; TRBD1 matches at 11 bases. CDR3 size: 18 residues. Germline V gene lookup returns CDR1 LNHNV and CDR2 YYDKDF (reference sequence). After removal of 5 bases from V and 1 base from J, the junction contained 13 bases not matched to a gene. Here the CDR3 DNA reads TGTGCCACCAGCGGCTCGGACAGGGGGCTTAGAAGGTCCTACGAGCAGTACTTC. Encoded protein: CATSGSDRGLRRSYEQYF. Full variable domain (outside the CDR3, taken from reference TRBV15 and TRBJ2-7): DAMVIQNPRYQVTQFGKPVTLSCSQTLNHNVMYWYQQKSSQAPKLLFHYYDKDFNNEADTPDNFQSRRPNTSFCFLDIRSPGLGDTAMYLCATSGSDRGLRRSYEQYFGPGTRLTVT.

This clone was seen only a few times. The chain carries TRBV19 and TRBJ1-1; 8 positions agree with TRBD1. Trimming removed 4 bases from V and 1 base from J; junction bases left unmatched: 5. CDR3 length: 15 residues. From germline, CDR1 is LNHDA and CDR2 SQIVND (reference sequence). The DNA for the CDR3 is TGTGCCAGTAGTACCCCAGACAGGGGGAACACTGAAGCTTTCTTT. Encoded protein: CASSTPDRGNTEAFF.

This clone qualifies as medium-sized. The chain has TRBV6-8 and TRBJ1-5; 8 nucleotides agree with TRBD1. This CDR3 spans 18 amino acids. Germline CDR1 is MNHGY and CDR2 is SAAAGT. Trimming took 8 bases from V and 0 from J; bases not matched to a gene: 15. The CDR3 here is CASRTGRQGANSNQPQHF. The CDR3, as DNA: TGTGCCAGCCGTACCGGGCGGCAGGGGGCGAATAGCAATCAGCCCCAGCATTTT.

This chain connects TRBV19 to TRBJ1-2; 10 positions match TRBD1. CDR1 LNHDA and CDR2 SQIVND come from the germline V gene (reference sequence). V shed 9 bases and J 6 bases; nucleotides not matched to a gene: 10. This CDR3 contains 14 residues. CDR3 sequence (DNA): TGTGCCAGCGCACCGGGACAGGGGTACGATGGCTACACCTTC. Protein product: CASAPGQGYDGYTF.

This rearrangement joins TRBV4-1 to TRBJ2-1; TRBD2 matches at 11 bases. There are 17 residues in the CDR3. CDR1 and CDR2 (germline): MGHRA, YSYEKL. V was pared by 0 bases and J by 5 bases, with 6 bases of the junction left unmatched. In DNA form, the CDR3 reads TGCGCCAGCAGCCAAGATGAACTAGCGGGAGTTAACAATGAGCAGTTCTTC. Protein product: CASSQDELAGVNNEQFF.

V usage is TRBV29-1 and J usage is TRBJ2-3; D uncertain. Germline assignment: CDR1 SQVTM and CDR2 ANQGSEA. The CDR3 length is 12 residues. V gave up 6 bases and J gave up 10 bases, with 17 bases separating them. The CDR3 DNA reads TGCAGCGTCTCAGGAAGGACCTTGGCGCAGTATTTT. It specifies CSVSGRTLAQYF.

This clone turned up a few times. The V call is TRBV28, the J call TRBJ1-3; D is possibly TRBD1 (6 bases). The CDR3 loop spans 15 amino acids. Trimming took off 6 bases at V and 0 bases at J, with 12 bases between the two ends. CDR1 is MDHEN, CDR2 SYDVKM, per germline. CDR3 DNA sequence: TGTGCCAGCAGCTGGGACACCGGCTCTGGAAACACCATATATTTT. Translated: CASSWDTGSGNTIYF.

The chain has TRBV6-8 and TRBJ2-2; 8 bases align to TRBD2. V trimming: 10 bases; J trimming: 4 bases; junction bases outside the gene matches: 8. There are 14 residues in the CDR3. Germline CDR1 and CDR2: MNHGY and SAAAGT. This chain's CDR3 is CATLAGTITGELFF. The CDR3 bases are TGTGCCACGTTAGCGGGAACTATCACCGGGGAGCTGTTTTTT.

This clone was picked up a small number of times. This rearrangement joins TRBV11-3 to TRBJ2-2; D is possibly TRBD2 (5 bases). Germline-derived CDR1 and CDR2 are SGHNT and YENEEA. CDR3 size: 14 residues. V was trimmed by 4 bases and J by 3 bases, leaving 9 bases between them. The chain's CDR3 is CASSSGMDTGELFF. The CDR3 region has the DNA TGTGCCAGCAGCTCCGGGATGGACACCGGGGAGCTGTTTTTT.

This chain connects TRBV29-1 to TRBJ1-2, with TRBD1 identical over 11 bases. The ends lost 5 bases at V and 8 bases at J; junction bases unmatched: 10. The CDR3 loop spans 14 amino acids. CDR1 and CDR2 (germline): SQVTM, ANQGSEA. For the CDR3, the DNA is TGCAGCGTTTCCGGGACAGGGGGGGTTAAAGGCTACACCTTC. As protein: CSVSGTGGVKGYTF.

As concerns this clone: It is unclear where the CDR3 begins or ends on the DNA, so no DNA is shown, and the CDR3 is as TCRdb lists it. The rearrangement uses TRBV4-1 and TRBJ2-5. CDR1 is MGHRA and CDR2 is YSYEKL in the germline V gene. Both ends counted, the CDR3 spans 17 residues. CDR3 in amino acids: CASSQYFGTTGRETQYF.

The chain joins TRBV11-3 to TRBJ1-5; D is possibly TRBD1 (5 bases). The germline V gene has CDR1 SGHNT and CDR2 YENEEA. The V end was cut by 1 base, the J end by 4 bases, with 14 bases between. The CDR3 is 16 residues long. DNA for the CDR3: TGTGCCAGCAGCTTAGGGGCAGGGAAGGGAAATCAGCCCCAGCATTTT. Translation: CASSLGAGKGNQPQHF.